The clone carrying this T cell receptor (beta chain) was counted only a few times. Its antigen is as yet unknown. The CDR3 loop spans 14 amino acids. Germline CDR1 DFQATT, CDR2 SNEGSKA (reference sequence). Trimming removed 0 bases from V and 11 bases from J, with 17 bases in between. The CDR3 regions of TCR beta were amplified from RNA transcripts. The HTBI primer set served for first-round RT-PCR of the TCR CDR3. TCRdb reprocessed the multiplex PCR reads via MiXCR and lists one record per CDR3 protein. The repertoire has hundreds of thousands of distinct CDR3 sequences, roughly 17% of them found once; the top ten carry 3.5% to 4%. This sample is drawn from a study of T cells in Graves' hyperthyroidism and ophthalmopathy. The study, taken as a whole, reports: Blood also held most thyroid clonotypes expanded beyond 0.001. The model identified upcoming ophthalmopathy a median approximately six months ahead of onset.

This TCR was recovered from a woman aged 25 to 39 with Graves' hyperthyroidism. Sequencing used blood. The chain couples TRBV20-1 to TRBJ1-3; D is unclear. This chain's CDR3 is CSARDLAYTRAIYF. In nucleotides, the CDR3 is TGCAGTGCTAGAGATCTGGCATACACGAGGGCCATATATTTT.